The present T cell receptor (beta chain) was sequenced within a study of shared clonotypes between healthy human individuals. Looking at the study overall: CD4 naive and memory got three plates each, CD8 naive two, CD8 memory one.

Germline V lookup: CDR1 MDHEN, CDR2 SYDVKM. V was pared by 5 bases and J by 6 bases, with 20 bases of the junction left unmatched. The CDR3 runs to 18 residues. TCRdb's table, derived via immunoSEQ multiplex PCR, lists solely in-frame clones and lacks some. In the table there are roughly 500,000 clones, about 96% of which are singletons. Study findings and constraints: Clonotypes that were shared across a few donors made up approximately 5.1% of naive CD4 clonotypes. Donors were few, which limited the genetic and exposure-history diversity represented. Generation probabilities were higher for clonotypes shared across all four sorted-subset donors than for unshared ones.

A note on this clone: The antigen is undetermined.

What was sequenced was naive CD4+ T cells sorted from blood. The sample's subset: CD45RA+ positively selected. The gene calls are TRBV28 and TRBJ2-7, with 9 bases fitting TRBD1. The source is a woman aged 25-40 years in good health. The CDR3: CASSDWTGAPSWSPEQYF. CDR3 coding DNA: TGTGCCAGCAGTGACTGGACAGGGGCGCCTAGTTGGTCCCCCGAGCAGTACTTC. Full variable domain (outside the CDR3, taken from reference TRBV28 and TRBJ2-7): DVKVTQSSRYLVKRTGEKVFLECVQDMDHENMFWYRQDPGLGLRLIYFSYDVKMKEKGDIPEGYSVSREKKERFSLILESASTNQTSMYLCASSDWTGAPSWSPEQYFGPGTRLTVT.